Below are 23 T cell receptor beta chains sequenced from a single sample in a study of blood T cell repertoires in COVID-19. Sequencing used immunoSEQ multiplex PCR; TCRdb keeps in-frame clones, though not all of them. The repertoire holds around 260,000 clones, with approximately 90% as singletons. The sample consisted of peripheral blood. The receptors shown here come from a woman in her twenties or thirties with COVID-19, enrolled during active disease.

J is TRBJ1-2 and V is TRBV19; D is unresolved. From germline, CDR1 is LNHDA and CDR2 SQIVND (reference sequence). The CDR3 covers 12 residues. V was pared by 5 bases and J by 2 bases, with 6 bases between. The CDR3, as DNA: TGTGCCAGTAGTCGGCGGAACTATGGCTACACCTTC. As protein: CASSRRNYGYTF.

This chain connects TRBV5-5 to TRBJ2-7; 8 nucleotides agree with TRBD1. The V gene end was trimmed by 0 bases and the J gene end by 5 bases; junction bases not matched to a gene: 4. The CDR3 length is 14 residues. CDR1 and CDR2 (germline): SGHKS, YYEKEE (reference sequence). DNA of the CDR3: TGTGCCAGCAGCTTGGGGGACAGGAGCAACGAGCAGTACTTC. It yields the protein CASSLGDRSNEQYF.

This chain connects TRBV7-8 to TRBJ2-3; the D gene is possibly TRBD1 (5 bases). The germline CDR1 and CDR2 sequences are SGHVS and FQNEAQ. Trimming shortened V by 4 bases and J by 7 bases, and 18 bases separated the two germline ends. This CDR3 is built from 15 residues. CDR3 sequence: CASSSYQPQGNTQYF. CDR3 DNA: TGTGCCAGCAGCTCCTACCAACCTCAGGGTAATACGCAGTATTTT.

The chain couples TRBV27 to TRBJ2-7, with 12 nucleotides matching TRBD2. CDR1 and CDR2 from the germline V gene are MNHEY and SMNVEV (reference sequence). The trim removed 8 bases at V and 2 bases at J, leaving 4 bases unmatched. This CDR3 spans 14 amino acids. In DNA form, the CDR3 reads TGTGCCAGCCAACGGACTAGCGGGACCTACGAGCAGTACTTC. Translated: CASQRTSGTYEQYF.

A single count supports this clone. This rearrangement joins TRBV11-2 to TRBJ2-5, with D uncertain. The CDR3 has 13 residues. The germline V gene has CDR1 SGHAT and CDR2 FQNNGV. V was trimmed by 4 bases and J by 0 bases, leaving 6 bases between them. CDR3 loop: CASSYGYQETQYF. The CDR3 DNA reads TGTGCCAGCAGCTACGGGTACCAAGAGACCCAGTACTTC.

This clone was counted a single time. The junction differs from germline at one of its ends, possibly a read error. Within the sample, other DNA sequences also encode this same CDR3. The V and J genes are TRBV19 and TRBJ2-1; tentatively, D is TRBD1 (6 bases). Germline V gene sequence: CDR1 LNHDA, CDR2 SQIVND (reference sequence). The length of the CDR3 is 17 residues. This chain's CDR3 is CASSMFSGTRNYNEQFF. DNA for the CDR3: TGTGCCAGTAGTATGTTTTCCGGGACACGGAACTACAATGAACAGTTCTTC. The variable domain in full, completed from reference TRBV19 and TRBJ2-1, reads DGGITQSPKYLFRKEGQNVTLSCEQNLNHDAMYWYRQDPGQGLRLIYYSQIVNDFQKGDIAEGYSVSREKKESFPLTVTSAQKNPTAFYLCASSMFSGTRNYNEQFFGPGTRLTVL.

V usage is TRBV5-1 and J usage is TRBJ1-6, with 8 bases fitting TRBD1. Germline V gene lookup returns CDR1 SGHRS and CDR2 YFSETQ. V was clipped by 4 bases and J by 6 bases; unmatched bases: 6. There are 15 residues in the CDR3. For the CDR3, the DNA is TGCGCCAGCAGCAGCGCGGGACAGGCTAATTCACCCCTCCACTTT. Its protein is CASSSAGQANSPLHF.

This clone has just one count. The rearrangement links TRBV6-1 to TRBJ2-7; D unresolved. There are 14 residues in the CDR3. Germline CDR1 MNHNS, CDR2 SASEGT. The V and J ends lost 2 bases and 0 bases respectively, with 8 bases between them. The CDR3 here is CASSERYSSYEQYF. Written as DNA, the CDR3 is TGTGCCAGCAGTGAAAGGTACAGCTCCTACGAGCAGTACTTC.

The chain couples TRBV7-9 to TRBJ2-5; D might be TRBD2 (5 bases). Trimming stripped 5 bases from V and 2 bases from J, with 12 bases between. The CDR3 runs 14 residues. Germline CDR1 SEHNR, CDR2 FQNEAQ (reference sequence). This CDR3 is CASSGSADQETQYF. The CDR3 coding sequence is TGTGCCAGCAGCGGTAGCGCCGATCAAGAGACCCAGTACTTC.

The V call is TRBV29-1, the J call TRBJ1-6; TRBD1 agrees at 7 bases. With V trimmed by 6 bases and J by 13 bases, 9 bases remained unmatched. The CDR3 length is 12 residues. CDR1 is SQVTM and CDR2 is ANQGSEA in the germline V gene. CDR3 coding DNA: TGCAGCGTGGGGGACAGTTTTTATCCCCTCCACTTT. Translating gives CSVGDSFYPLHF.

For this clone: Other DNA sequences in this sample translate to the same CDR3. The V gene is TRBV7-9, the J gene TRBJ2-1; D unresolved. Germline V gene data show CDR1 as SEHNR and CDR2 as FQNEAQ (reference sequence). Trimming stripped 1 base from V and 6 bases from J, with 4 bases between. The CDR3 consists of 12 residues. The CDR3 region is CASSLVRNEQFF. CDR3 coding DNA: TGTGCCAGCAGCTTAGTGCGCAATGAGCAGTTCTTC.

The gene calls are TRBV6-2 or TRBV6-3 and TRBJ2-4; possible D gene TRBD1, 6 bases. V dropped 6 bases and J dropped 3 bases, with 21 bases sitting between them. This CDR3 spans 17 amino acids. Per the germline V gene, CDR1 is MNHEY and CDR2 is SVGEGT. The CDR3 nucleotides read TGTGCCAGCAGCTCTCAACTGACAGGTCGGGACAAAAACATTCAGTACTTC. Translated, it gives CASSSQLTGRDKNIQYF.

The chain joins TRBV5-1 to TRBJ2-2, with 7 bases identical to TRBD1. With 3 bases clipped from V and 4 bases from J, the junction kept 3 bases outside the gene matches. The CDR3 runs 14 residues. The germline V gene encodes CDR1 SGHRS and CDR2 YFSETQ. The CDR3 here is CASSYGTATGELFF. CDR3 nucleotides: TGCGCCAGCAGCTATGGGACAGCCACCGGGGAGCTGTTTTTT.

The CDR3 spells CASSQDWGAEAFF. The CDR3 DNA follows: TGTGCCAGCAGCCAAGATTGGGGGGCTGAAGCTTTCTTT. The J gene is TRBJ1-1, the V gene TRBV14, with D possibly TRBD1 on 5 matching bases. CDR3 length: 13 residues. Trimming took off 0 bases at V and 6 bases at J, with 8 bases between the two ends. The V gene's germline CDR1 is SGHDN and CDR2 FVKESK.

The J gene is TRBJ1-2, the V gene TRBV5-4; 8 nucleotides match TRBD1. Per germline, CDR1 SGHNT and CDR2 YYREEE (reference sequence). Trimming at V came to 0 bases and at J to 8 bases, leaving 9 bases not matched to a gene. The CDR3 consists of 15 residues. CDR3 in amino acids: CASSLDPYRGAGYTF. For the CDR3, the DNA is TGTGCCAGCAGCTTGGACCCCTACAGGGGGGCAGGCTACACCTTC.

CDR3 in amino acids: CASSTGPNTEAFF. CDR3 DNA sequence: TGTGCCAGTAGTACGGGTCCGAACACTGAAGCTTTCTTT. The chain uses TRBV19 and TRBJ1-1; D remains ambiguous. From germline, CDR1 is LNHDA and CDR2 SQIVND (reference sequence). The CDR3 extends over 13 amino acids. V was clipped by 4 bases and J by 1 base, with 7 bases between them.

V gene TRBV3-1 (or the pseudogene TRBV3-2) combines with J gene TRBJ1-1, with D possibly being TRBD1 (6 bases). CDR3 length equals 12 residues. Trimming removed 1 base at V and 11 bases at J, with 11 bases between. CDR1 and CDR2 (germline): LGHDT, YNNKEL (reference sequence). The CDR3 region is CASSQGDGGAFF. The CDR3 DNA is TGTGCCAGCAGCCAAGGGGATGGGGGCGCTTTCTTT.

This chain links TRBV2 with TRBJ2-3, with no clear D. There are 12 residues in the CDR3. The ends were cut back, 6 bases at V and 5 bases at J, with 9 bases in the middle. CDR1 is SNHLY and CDR2 is FYNNEI in the germline V gene. This CDR3 is CASRLLIDTQYF. CDR3 DNA: TGTGCCAGCAGGTTACTGATAGATACGCAGTATTTT.

V gene TRBV11-2 combines with J gene TRBJ2-1; 7 nucleotides match TRBD2. CDR3 length equals 15 residues. Per the germline V gene, CDR1 is SGHAT and CDR2 is FQNNGV. Trimming at V came to 1 base and at J to 0 bases, leaving 0 bases not matched to a gene. The CDR3, as DNA: TGTGCCAGCAGCTTAGGCGGGAGCTCCTACAATGAGCAGTTCTTC. It is translated as CASSLGGSSYNEQFF.

This clone was counted between two and nine times. V usage is TRBV23-1 and J usage is TRBJ2-7, with 9 bases that match TRBD1. TRBV23-1 is placed among ORFs of uncertain function. V shed 4 bases, J shed 5 bases, and the junction held 9 bases outside the gene matches. This CDR3 is built from 15 residues. CDR3 DNA: TGCGCCAGCAGTCTGGAGGGGACAGGGTGGCACGAGCAGTACTTC. Translation: CASSLEGTGWHEQYF.

A single count supports this clone. V gene TRBV28 combines with J gene TRBJ1-5; D ambiguous. This CDR3 has 14 amino acids. Germline values: CDR1 MDHEN, CDR2 SYDVKM. V was clipped by 6 bases and J by 3 bases, with 12 bases between them. The CDR3 protein is CASSPDKPNQPQHF. In DNA, the CDR3 is TGTGCCAGCAGCCCTGACAAGCCCAATCAGCCCCAGCATTTT.

The chain links TRBV2 to TRBJ2-7, with 8 bases lining up with TRBD2. The germline V gene encodes CDR1 SNHLY and CDR2 FYNNEI. Losses at the gene ends were 4 bases for V and 2 bases for J; bases not matched to a gene: 13. The CDR3 runs to 17 residues. Here the CDR3 DNA reads TGTGCCAGCAGTGGGCCCGATTGGCGGGAGGCTGCCTACGAGCAGTACTTC. Protein product: CASSGPDWREAAYEQYF.

The chain recombines TRBV19 with TRBJ2-4; D possibly corresponds to TRBD2 (6 bases). Deletions cut 3 bases from V and 0 bases from J, with 12 bases between. The CDR3 totals 16 residues. Per germline, CDR1 LNHDA and CDR2 SQIVND (reference sequence). The CDR3 is CASSIGGLGAKNIQYF. As DNA, the CDR3 is TGTGCCAGTAGTATTGGAGGGCTGGGAGCCAAAAACATTCAGTACTTC.